This TCR beta chain was retrieved from a study of blood T cell repertoires in COVID-19. Profiling relied on immunoSEQ multiplex PCR, and the TCRdb table lists in-frame clones only, not all of them. This sample has a few hundred thousand clones; more than 75% occur once, and the top ten carry 5.5% to 8.5%. Trimming at V came to 6 bases and at J to 3 bases, leaving 3 bases not matched to a gene. The CDR3 has 13 amino acids. This TCR was sampled from a man aged 30 to 39 in a cohort exposed to, infected with or recovered from COVID-19 (not recorded which). The chain joins TRBV12-3 or TRBV12-4 to TRBJ2-7, with 9 bases fitting TRBD1. Source material: PBMCs or T cells enriched from blood (not recorded which). CDR3 loop: CASSLGQGYEQYF. As DNA, the CDR3 is TGTGCCAGCAGCTTGGGACAGGGCTACGAGCAGTACTTC.